This T cell receptor beta chain was captured in a study of metastatic and nonmetastatic thyroid tumors. Study-wide context: The study looked at repertoires side by side in blood and in tumor or nodule tissue from malignant and benign thyroid patients. General study results and limits: Compared with benign nodules, malignant thyroid tumors were reported to have significantly higher TCR beta diversity in both blood and tumor.

Germline assignment: CDR1 DFQATT and CDR2 SNEGSKA (reference sequence). Unmatched junction bases numbered 11, after V lost 0 bases and J lost 6 bases. The CDR3 covers 16 residues. Authors' data handling: Between-group CDR3 differences, defined by clinicopathological status, yielded a distant-metastasis classifier for papillary thyroid cancer. TCRdb re-called clones via MiXCR from the PCR reads. TCRdb, not the authors, supplied the V and J calls. The table shows 55,000 to 75,000 clones, with roughly a sixth occurring only once. This clone was counted ten times or more. The antigen remains undetermined. Patients were all untreated before their thyroid surgery.

The rearrangement joins TRBV20-1 to TRBJ2-3; 8 nucleotides match TRBD2. This sequence was found in a female donor with papillary thyroid cancer or a benign thyroid nodule (not recorded which). Some clones in this sample may be carry-over from other donors' samples. Material for sequencing was blood. The CDR3 nucleotides are TGCAGTGCTAGAGATCGATTAGCGGGACCGTCGGATACGCAGTATTTT. This gives the protein CSARDRLAGPSDTQYF.